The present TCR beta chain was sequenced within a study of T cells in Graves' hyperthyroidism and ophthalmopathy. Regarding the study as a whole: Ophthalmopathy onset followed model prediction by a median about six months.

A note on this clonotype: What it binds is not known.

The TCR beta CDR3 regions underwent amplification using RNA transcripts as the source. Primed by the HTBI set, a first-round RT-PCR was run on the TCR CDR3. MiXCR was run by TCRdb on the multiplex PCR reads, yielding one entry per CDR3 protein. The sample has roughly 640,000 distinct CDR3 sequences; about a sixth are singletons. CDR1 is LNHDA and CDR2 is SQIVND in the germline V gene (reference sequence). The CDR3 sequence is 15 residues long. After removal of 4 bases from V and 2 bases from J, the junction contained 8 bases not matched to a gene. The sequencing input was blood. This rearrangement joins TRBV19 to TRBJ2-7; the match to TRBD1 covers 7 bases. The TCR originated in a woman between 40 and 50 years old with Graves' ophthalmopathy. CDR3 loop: CASSTADRVTYEQYF. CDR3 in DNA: TGTGCCAGTAGTACCGCCGACAGGGTTACCTACGAGCAGTACTTC. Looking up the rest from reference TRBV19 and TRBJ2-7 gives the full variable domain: DGGITQSPKYLFRKEGQNVTLSCEQNLNHDAMYWYRQDPGQGLRLIYYSQIVNDFQKGDIAEGYSVSREKKESFPLTVTSAQKNPTAFYLCASSTADRVTYEQYFGPGTRLTVT.